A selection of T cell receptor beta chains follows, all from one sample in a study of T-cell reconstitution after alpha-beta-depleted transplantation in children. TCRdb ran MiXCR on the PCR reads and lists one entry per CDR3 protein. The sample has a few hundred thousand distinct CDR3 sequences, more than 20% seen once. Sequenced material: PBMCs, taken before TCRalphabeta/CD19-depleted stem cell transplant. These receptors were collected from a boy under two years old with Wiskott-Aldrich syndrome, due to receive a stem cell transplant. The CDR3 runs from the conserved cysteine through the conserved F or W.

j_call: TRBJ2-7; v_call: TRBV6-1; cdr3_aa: CASSVDWTGGSEQYF
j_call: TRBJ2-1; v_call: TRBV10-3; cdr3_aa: CAINRDSVYNEQFF
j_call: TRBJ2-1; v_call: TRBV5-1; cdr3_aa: CASSLSRYNEQFF
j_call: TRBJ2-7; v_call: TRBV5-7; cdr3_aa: CASGLGGSYEQYF
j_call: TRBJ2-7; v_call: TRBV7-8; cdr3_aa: CASSLRGGTRYYYEQYF
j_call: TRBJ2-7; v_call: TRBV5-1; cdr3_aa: CASSLVLAGSGDEQYF
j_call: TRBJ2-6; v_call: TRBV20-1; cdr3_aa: CSARYRDREFSGANVLTF
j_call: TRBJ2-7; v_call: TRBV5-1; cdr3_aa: CASTRDRVSVGEQYF
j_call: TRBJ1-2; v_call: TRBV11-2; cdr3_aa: CASSSGQGVGGYTF
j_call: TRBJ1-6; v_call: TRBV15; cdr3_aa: CATSTRSSYNSPLHF
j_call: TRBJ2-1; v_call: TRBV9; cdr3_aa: CASSVGAGGYNEQFF
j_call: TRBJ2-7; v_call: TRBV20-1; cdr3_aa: CSAASGSSSYEQYF
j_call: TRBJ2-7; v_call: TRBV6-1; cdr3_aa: CASSSPGQGAWQYF
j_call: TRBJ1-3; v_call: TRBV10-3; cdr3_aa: CAISGTVMGNTIYF
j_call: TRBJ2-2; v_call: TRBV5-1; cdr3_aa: CASSYRTSGNTGELFF
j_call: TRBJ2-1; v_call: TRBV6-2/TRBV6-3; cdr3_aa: CASSYNPNENEQFF
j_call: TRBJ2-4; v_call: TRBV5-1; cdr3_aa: CASSLAGQGGDIQYF
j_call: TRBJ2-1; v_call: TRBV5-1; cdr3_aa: CASSLDGRAENEQFF
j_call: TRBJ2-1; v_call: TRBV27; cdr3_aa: CASRRTASSYNEQFF
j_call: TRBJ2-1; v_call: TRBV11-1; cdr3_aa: CASSLSHVGRGRHNEQFF
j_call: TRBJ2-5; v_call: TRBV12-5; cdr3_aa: CASGPRQGHRETQYF
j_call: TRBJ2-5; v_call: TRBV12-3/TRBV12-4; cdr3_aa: CASRPGVQETQYF
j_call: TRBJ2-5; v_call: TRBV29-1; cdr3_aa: CSVLGIQETQYF
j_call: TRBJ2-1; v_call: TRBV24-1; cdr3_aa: CATSAPRLTSGNEQFF
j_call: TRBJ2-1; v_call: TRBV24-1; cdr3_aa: CATSDPQGWTGYNEQFF
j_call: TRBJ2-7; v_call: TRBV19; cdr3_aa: CASSILYSHEQYF
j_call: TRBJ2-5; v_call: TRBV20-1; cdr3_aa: CSATRRLGETQYF
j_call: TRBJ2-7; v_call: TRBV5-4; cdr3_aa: CASSLPGLAGVGEQYF
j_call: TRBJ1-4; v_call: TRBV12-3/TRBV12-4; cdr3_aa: CASSLAPGQVEKLFF
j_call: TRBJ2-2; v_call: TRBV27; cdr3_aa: CASSYGYTGELFF
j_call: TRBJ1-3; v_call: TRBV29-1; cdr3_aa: CSVESPGRNTIYF
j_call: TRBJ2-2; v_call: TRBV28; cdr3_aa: CASTLTGAASTGELFF
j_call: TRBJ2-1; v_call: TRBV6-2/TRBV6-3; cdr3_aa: CASSSPGLEYNEQFF
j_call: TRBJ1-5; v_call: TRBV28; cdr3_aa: CASVPGSNQPQHF
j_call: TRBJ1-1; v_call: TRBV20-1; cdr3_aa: CSAEGTNTEAFF
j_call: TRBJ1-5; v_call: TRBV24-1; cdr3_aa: CATSTEGTNQPQHF
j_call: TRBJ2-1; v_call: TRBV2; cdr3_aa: CASRTSVNEQFF
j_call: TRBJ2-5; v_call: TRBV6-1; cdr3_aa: CASRRTSGTAAAETQYF
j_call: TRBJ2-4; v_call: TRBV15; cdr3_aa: CATSRDRGGRERNIQYF
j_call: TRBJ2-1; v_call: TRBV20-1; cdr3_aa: CSARDSRGITYNEQFF
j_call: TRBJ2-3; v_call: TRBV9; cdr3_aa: CDSIGLKRTDTQYF
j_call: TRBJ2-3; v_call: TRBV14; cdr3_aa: CASSQLGWDTQYF
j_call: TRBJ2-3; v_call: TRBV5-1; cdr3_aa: CASSLGLAGGADTQYF
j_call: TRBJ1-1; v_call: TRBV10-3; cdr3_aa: CAISEYTGGAYTEAFF
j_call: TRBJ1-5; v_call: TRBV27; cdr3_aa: CASSLHGTGRAQPQHF
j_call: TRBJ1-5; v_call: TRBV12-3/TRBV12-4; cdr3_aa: CASSLLEGLQPQHF
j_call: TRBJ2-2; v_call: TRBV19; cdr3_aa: CASSIPRAGELFF
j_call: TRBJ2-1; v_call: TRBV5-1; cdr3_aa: CASSFVTSVFSYNEQFF
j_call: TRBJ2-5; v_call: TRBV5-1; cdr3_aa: CASSVDPIPQETQYF